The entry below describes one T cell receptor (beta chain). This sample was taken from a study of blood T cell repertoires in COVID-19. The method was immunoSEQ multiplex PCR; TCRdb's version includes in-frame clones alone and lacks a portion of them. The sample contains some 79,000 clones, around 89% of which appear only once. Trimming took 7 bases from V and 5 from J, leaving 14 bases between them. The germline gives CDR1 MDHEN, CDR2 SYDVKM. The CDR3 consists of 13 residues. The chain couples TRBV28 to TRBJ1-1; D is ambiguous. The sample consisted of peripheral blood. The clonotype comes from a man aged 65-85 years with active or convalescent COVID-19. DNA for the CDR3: TGTGCCAGCATGGAGGGTGGATATACTGAAGCTTTCTTT. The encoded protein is CASMEGGYTEAFF.